The clone carrying this T cell receptor beta chain has a handful of counts. The antigen remains unidentified. The sample comes from a study of blood T cells in healthy people across ages. The study, taken as a whole, reports: Long-lived donors had more naive CD4+ cells and higher diversity than aged donors.

Aged about 6 to 90, donors were systemically healthy Caucasians from Russia. Roughly 10 milliliters was the volume of peripheral blood drawn from each donor. Isolation yielded PBMCs, at least 7 million per sample, in every case. PCR was performed a second time for 7 to 11 cycles using a sample-barcoded 5' primer and a J-beta primer mix. TCRdb reprocessed the 5' RACE reads with MiXCR, giving one entry per CDR3 protein. The sample contains 1,500,000 or so distinct CDR3 sequences, approximately 59% of which appear only once. The sequenced sample was blood. The receptor's source is a man between 18 and 35 years old in good health.

CDR3 DNA: TGCAGCGTTGGTATCCGGGGGGGTTTGCCCGCCGGCGTAAAACTGTTTTTT. This translates into CSVGIRGGLPAGVKLFF. This chain joins TRBV29-1 and TRBJ1-4; D may be TRBD1 (5 bases). CDR1 is SQVTM, CDR2 ANQGSEA, per germline. Between the trimmed V and J ends, which lost 4 bases and 10 bases, there was a span of 28 bases. There are 17 residues in the CDR3.